A selection of T cell receptor beta chains follows, all from one sample in a study of cytomegalovirus exposure and HLA in healthy donors. The table came from immunoSEQ multiplex PCR; TCRdb's copy has only in-frame clones and leaves some out. Of 200,000 to 250,000 clones in the sample, around 89% were seen once. The material sequenced was PBMCs. The receptors come from a woman between 18 and 29 years old in good health and CMV-seronegative. Each CDR3 is given with its conserved first and last residue. D genes are given only for firm matches. Clone size is not always given. Where it is, it says once, few, many or a class for expanded clones.

.	TRBV6-1	TRBD1	TRBJ1-2	15	CASSESGGRNYGYTF	TGTGCCAGCAGTGAGTCAGGGGGTAGAAACTATGGCTACACCTTC
.	TRBV7-9	TRBD2	TRBJ2-7	16	CASSSTSGRATYEQYF	TGTGCCAGCAGTTCGACTAGCGGGAGGGCCACCTACGAGCAGTACTTC
.	TRBV7-9	.	TRBJ2-1	18	CSSSPPLAEYKVYNEQFF	TGTTCCAGCAGCCCCCCCTTGGCGGAGTACAAGGTCTACAATGAGCAGTTCTTC
once	TRBV4-1	TRBD2	TRBJ2-3	15	CASSRTSGDTDTQYF	TGCGCCAGCAGCCGGACTAGCGGGGACACAGATACGCAGTATTTT
.	TRBV6-1	TRBD2	TRBJ2-3	16	CASSVLAGPPTDTQYF	TGTGCCAGCAGTGTCCTAGCGGGGCCTCCTACAGATACGCAGTATTTT
once	TRBV5-1	TRBD2	TRBJ2-1	17	CASSLGDVGLAGVEQFF	TGCGCCAGCAGCTTGGGGGATGTAGGGCTAGCGGGGGTTGAGCAGTTCTTC
.	TRBV2	TRBD1	TRBJ1-2	13	CASRRTGPDGYTF	TGTGCCAGCAGGAGGACAGGACCTGATGGCTACACCTTC
.	TRBV28	TRBD1	TRBJ2-6	16	CASASEGAWGANVLTF	TGTGCCAGTGCAAGTGAGGGGGCGTGGGGGGCCAACGTCCTGACTTTC
.	TRBV5-6	TRBD1	TRBJ2-7	14	CASSSPGQGYEQYF	TGTGCCAGCAGCTCGCCGGGACAGGGTTACGAGCAGTACTTC
.	TRBV5-1	TRBD2	TRBJ2-3	15	CASSDRTRYTDTQYF	TGCGCCAGCAGTGATCGGACTAGATACACAGATACGCAGTATTTT
once	TRBV4-1	.	TRBJ1-5	18	CASSHARGGRGWDQPQHF	TGCGCCAGCAGCCACGCAAGGGGGGGAAGGGGATGGGATCAGCCCCAGCATTTT
.	TRBV29-1	.	TRBJ2-2	17	CSVGADPRGTHPGELFF	TGCAGCGTTGGAGCCGACCCCAGGGGAACCCATCCCGGGGAGCTGTTTTTT
.	TRBV19	.	TRBJ1-5	13	CASSIQAGQPQHF	TGTGCCAGTAGTATTCAGGCGGGTCAGCCCCAGCATTTT
.	TRBV7-9	.	TRBJ2-5	14	CASSLVPEQETQYF	TGTGCCAGCAGCTTAGTCCCAGAACAAGAGACCCAGTACTTC
.	TRBV7-6	TRBD2	TRBJ2-3	17	CASSLLTSGMNGDTQYF	TGTGCCAGCAGCCTTCTGACTAGCGGGATGAATGGGGATACGCAGTATTTT
.	TRBV7-9	TRBD1	TRBJ1-5	16	CASSPSGTGGRMPQHF	TGTGCCAGCAGCCCCTCCGGGACAGGGGGTAGAATGCCCCAGCATTTT
.	TRBV19	.	TRBJ2-7	13	CASSMGSGHEQYF	TGTGCCAGTAGTATGGGCAGTGGTCACGAGCAGTACTTC
.	TRBV6-4	TRBD2	TRBJ2-3	16	CASSKLAGGPADTQYF	TGTGCCAGCAGTAAACTAGCGGGAGGGCCCGCAGATACGCAGTATTTT
.	TRBV9	TRBD2	TRBJ2-3	16	CASSGGSSGRADTQYF	TGTGCCAGCAGCGGAGGCTCTAGCGGGAGGGCTGATACGCAGTATTTT
.	TRBV6-1	.	TRBJ2-7	12	CASSEVTYEQYF	TGTGCCAGCAGTGAGGTTACTTACGAGCAGTACTTC
.	TRBV4-3	TRBD1	TRBJ1-3	14	CASSQQGVGNTIYF	TGCGCCAGCAGCCAACAGGGGGTAGGAAACACCATATATTTT